These T cell receptor beta chains were read from a single sample in a study of T-cell reconstitution after alpha-beta-depleted transplantation in children. MiXCR, applied by TCRdb to the PCR reads, yields one record per CDR3 protein. The sample includes around 370,000 distinct CDR3 sequences, around 10% of them seen just once. Sequencing was performed on PBMCs from the stem cell graft donor, taken from the stem cell graft. The source of these receptors is a human donor who donated a stem cell graft to a child with acute lymphoblastic leukemia. Each CDR3 is given with its conserved first and last residue. The D gene is left open where the match is weak.

d_call: -; v_call: TRBV5-6; j_call: TRBJ1-2; cdr3_aa: CASSHRNRLNYGYTF
d_call: TRBD2; v_call: TRBV12-3/TRBV12-4; j_call: TRBJ2-1; cdr3_aa: CASSSSEAAGGPYNEQFF
d_call: -; v_call: TRBV5-6; j_call: TRBJ1-5; cdr3_aa: CASSFSTADQPQHF
d_call: -; v_call: TRBV7-2; j_call: TRBJ2-1; cdr3_aa: CASSLVQADRYNEQFF
d_call: TRBD1; v_call: TRBV27; j_call: TRBJ2-7; cdr3_aa: CASSLTGVSSYEQYF
d_call: TRBD1; v_call: TRBV7-9; j_call: TRBJ2-7; cdr3_aa: CASCFTGTGVYEQYF
d_call: -; v_call: TRBV7-2; j_call: TRBJ2-3; cdr3_aa: CASSENGDTQYF
d_call: TRBD1; v_call: TRBV4-3; j_call: TRBJ1-2; cdr3_aa: CASSEDRGTFNYGYTF
d_call: -; v_call: TRBV5-6; j_call: TRBJ1-1; cdr3_aa: CASSPDGEVVEAFF
d_call: -; v_call: TRBV20-1; j_call: TRBJ1-1; cdr3_aa: CSARDLGGGPVAFF
d_call: TRBD1; v_call: TRBV28; j_call: TRBJ2-3; cdr3_aa: CASSYNRGPTDTQYF
d_call: -; v_call: TRBV20-1; j_call: TRBJ2-7; cdr3_aa: CSASGSGDSYEQYF
d_call: TRBD1; v_call: TRBV11-2; j_call: TRBJ2-3; cdr3_aa: CASSSRQGQPTDTQYF
d_call: -; v_call: TRBV12-5; j_call: TRBJ2-5; cdr3_aa: CASGLVLGAQRYQETQYF
d_call: TRBD2; v_call: TRBV7-2; j_call: TRBJ2-5; cdr3_aa: CASSASAGVRTQYF
d_call: -; v_call: TRBV28; j_call: TRBJ2-7; cdr3_aa: CASSLGMEQYF
d_call: -; v_call: TRBV7-6; j_call: TRBJ1-4; cdr3_aa: CASKDGINEKLFF
d_call: -; v_call: TRBV18; j_call: TRBJ1-5; cdr3_aa: CASSGEQSNQPQHF
d_call: TRBD2; v_call: TRBV19; j_call: TRBJ2-5; cdr3_aa: CASSTSGGQQQETQYF
d_call: -; v_call: TRBV5-1; j_call: TRBJ1-5; cdr3_aa: CASSLVAGNGQPQHF
d_call: -; v_call: TRBV19; j_call: TRBJ1-5; cdr3_aa: CASRFRDQPQHF
d_call: -; v_call: TRBV20-1; j_call: TRBJ2-5; cdr3_aa: CSAPRAGAEETQYF
d_call: -; v_call: TRBV20-1; j_call: TRBJ2-1; cdr3_aa: CSAGRTEQFF
d_call: TRBD2; v_call: TRBV6-1; j_call: TRBJ2-5; cdr3_aa: CASRVLAGGQTQYF
d_call: -; v_call: TRBV18; j_call: TRBJ1-6; cdr3_aa: CASSPQGLGSPLHF
d_call: TRBD2; v_call: TRBV12-3/TRBV12-4; j_call: TRBJ2-3; cdr3_aa: CASSSTSGDTDTQYF
d_call: -; v_call: TRBV7-9; j_call: TRBJ2-6; cdr3_aa: CASIDISVGANVLTF
d_call: TRBD1; v_call: TRBV2; j_call: TRBJ2-7; cdr3_aa: CASSAGTGKNEQYF